This TCR beta chain was recorded in a study of Ad26.COV2.S vaccination and SARS-CoV-2 variants. This CDR3 is built from 14 residues. Germline lookup yields CDR1 LNHDA and CDR2 SQIVND (reference sequence). Trimming took off 4 bases at V and 4 bases at J, with 13 bases between the two ends. The repertoire was sequenced with immunoSEQ multiplex PCR; TCRdb's copy has only in-frame clones and lacks some. The top ten clones hold about 1.5% of a sample with about 680,000 clones, roughly 90% of them seen once. Treatment in this sample: around 19 received Ad26.COV2.S at low or high dose, single or two shots; about 5 received placebo; per-sample allocation not given. Vaccine and placebo recipients were sampled on day 63 after the first injection.

The receptor's source is a person aged 18-65 years who received the Ad26.COV2.S COVID-19 vaccine or a placebo. The material sequenced was peripheral blood, taken in a trial of Ad26.COV2.S vaccine versus placebo. The rearrangement joins TRBV19 to TRBJ1-2, with TRBD1 as a possible D gene (6 bases). CDR3 in amino acids: CASSTIQGVYGYTF. The CDR3 DNA is TGTGCCAGTAGTACGATACAGGGAGTCTATGGCTACACCTTC.